A selection of T cell receptor beta chains follows, all from one sample in a study of early T cells in non-severe SARS-CoV-2 infection. TCRdb processed the 5' RACE reads anew with MiXCR; each CDR3 protein has one entry. The table records tens of thousands of distinct CDR3 sequences, around 20% of them present only once. The source was whole blood, collected at baseline. These receptors were collected from an adult who was a healthcare worker with PCR-confirmed SARS-CoV-2 infection or an uninfected control (not recorded which). CDR3s include the opening cysteine and the closing phenylalanine or tryptophan. The D gene is left open where the match is weak. Only some rows state a clone size, as once, few, many or a class for expanded clones.

j_call cdr3_length clone_size d_call v_call cdr3_aa cdr3_nt
TRBJ1-1 16 NA NA TRBV7-9 CASSPRQSSMNTEAFF TGTGCCAGCAGCCCCAGACAGTCTTCCATGAACACTGAAGCTTTCTTT
TRBJ2-7 16 few NA TRBV3-1 CASSQDPGTGIYEQYF TGTGCCAGCAGCCAAGACCCCGGGACTGGAATCTACGAGCAGTACTTC
TRBJ1-4 15 few NA TRBV20-1 CSARDDGLTNEKLFF TGCAGTGCTAGAGATGACGGACTCACTAATGAAAAACTGTTTTTT
TRBJ1-1 14 many NA TRBV20-1 CSASVRALSTEAFF TGCAGTGCTAGTGTACGGGCCCTCAGCACTGAAGCTTTCTTT
TRBJ2-3 12 few TRBD2 TRBV7-9 CASNSGGDTQYF TGTGCCAGCAATAGCGGGGGGGATACGCAGTATTTT
TRBJ1-1 12 few NA TRBV7-9 CASRVLDTEAFF TGTGCCAGCAGGGTCTTAGACACTGAAGCTTTCTTT
TRBJ1-1 11 NA NA TRBV3-1 CASSHSAQAFF TGTGCCAGCAGCCACTCTGCGCAAGCTTTCTTT
TRBJ2-4 13 NA TRBD1 TRBV3-1 CASSRQTGTIQYF TGTGCCAGCAGCCGCCAGACAGGGACCATTCAGTACTTC
TRBJ2-3 11 few TRBD2 TRBV7-9 CASAGEDTQYF TGTGCCAGCGCGGGGGAGGATACGCAGTATTTT
TRBJ1-1 14 NA NA TRBV20-1 CSTPAGAAGTEAFF TGCAGTACCCCAGCGGGGGCAGCGGGCACTGAAGCTTTCTTT
TRBJ2-2 13 many NA TRBV10-3 CAISPMDTGELFF TGTGCCATCAGTCCCATGGACACCGGGGAGCTGTTTTTT
TRBJ2-2 16 NA NA TRBV5-1 CASSFSGTTVTGELFF TGCGCCAGCAGCTTCTCCGGGACCACGGTCACCGGGGAGCTGTTTTTT
TRBJ2-3 13 few NA TRBV6-2/TRBV6-3 CASSPEPNYTQYF TGTGCCAGCAGTCCGGAGCCAAACTATACGCAGTATTTT
TRBJ1-1 13 NA NA TRBV12-3/TRBV12-4 CASSFSWGTEAFF TGTGCCAGCAGTTTCTCTTGGGGCACTGAAGCTTTCTTT
TRBJ2-1 18 NA TRBD2 TRBV7-9 CASSSTPSGGPTYNEQFF TGTGCCAGCAGCTCCACCCCGAGCGGGGGGCCGACATACAATGAGCAGTTCTTC
TRBJ2-3 15 few NA TRBV5-4 CASSLGGFSTDTQYF TGTGCCAGCAGCTTGGGGGGGTTTAGCACAGATACGCAGTATTTT
TRBJ1-1 13 few NA TRBV30 CAWRVQTGTEAFF TGTGCCTGGAGGGTACAAACAGGGACTGAAGCTTTCTTT
TRBJ2-5 14 NA TRBD1 TRBV19 CASSIRGREETQYF TGTGCCAGTAGTATCAGGGGGCGCGAAGAGACCCAGTACTTC
TRBJ1-2 16 few TRBD1 TRBV7-9 CASSFTTGGKNYGYTF TGTGCCAGCAGCTTCACGACAGGGGGAAAGAACTATGGCTACACCTTC
TRBJ2-3 15 NA TRBD2 TRBV3-1 CASSHLAGATDTQYF TGTGCCAGCAGCCATCTAGCGGGGGCGACAGATACGCAGTATTTT
TRBJ2-5 19 NA TRBD2 TRBV5-1 CASSYSPPLISGGRETQYF TGCGCCAGCAGCTACTCTCCCCCCCTGATTAGCGGGGGAAGGGAGACCCAGTACTTC
TRBJ1-2 13 NA NA TRBV20-1 CSAPLRGGYGYTF TGCAGTGCCCCCCTCAGGGGCGGCTATGGCTACACCTTC
TRBJ2-3 15 NA TRBD1 TRBV3-1 CASSGQGASTDTQYF TGTGCCAGCAGCGGACAGGGAGCGAGCACAGATACGCAGTATTTT
TRBJ2-5 11 NA NA TRBV24-1 CATSDSETQYF TGTGCCACCAGTGATTCCGAGACCCAGTACTTC
TRBJ2-1 12 NA NA TRBV3-1 CASYSMGGEQFF TGTGCCAGTTACAGCATGGGGGGTGAGCAGTTCTTC
TRBJ2-1 15 NA TRBD2 TRBV7-9 CASRGLASSYNEQFF TGTGCCAGCAGAGGACTAGCGAGCTCCTACAATGAGCAGTTCTTC
TRBJ1-2 15 few NA TRBV4-1 CASSQEGTGPEKWAF TGCGCCAGCAGCCAAGAGGGCACAGGGCCTGAAAAGTGGGCCTTC
TRBJ2-7 14 NA TRBD1 TRBV18 CASSPDRATYEQYF TGTGCCAGCTCGCCGGACAGGGCTACTTACGAGCAGTACTTC
TRBJ2-2 15 NA NA TRBV9 CASTRGLLNTGELFF TGTGCCAGCACCAGGGGTTTACTAAACACCGGGGAGCTGTTTTTT
TRBJ1-3 16 few NA TRBV18 CASSPSGQFSGNTIYF TGTGCCAGCTCACCATCCGGACAGTTCTCTGGAAACACCATATATTTT
TRBJ1-1 13 few NA TRBV20-1 CSARDRTYTEAFF TGCAGTGCTAGAGACAGGACCTACACTGAAGCTTTCTTT
TRBJ1-3 15 many NA TRBV10-3 CAISPGQSAGNTIYF TGTGCCATCAGTCCCGGACAGAGCGCCGGAAACACCATATATTTT
TRBJ2-5 13 NA TRBD2 TRBV20-1 CSATSSGQETQYF TGCAGTGCTACTTCTAGCGGGCAGGAGACCCAGTACTTC
TRBJ1-4 15 NA TRBD1 TRBV5-1 CASSFWDSGNEKLFF TGCGCCAGCAGCTTCTGGGACAGCGGTAATGAAAAACTGTTTTTT
TRBJ2-1 14 NA NA TRBV29-1 CSVDRDGVVNEQFF TGCAGCGTTGACCGGGACGGGGTCGTCAATGAGCAGTTCTTC
TRBJ2-1 15 few TRBD2 TRBV7-9 CASSSPGLAILGQFF TGTGCCAGCAGCTCCCCGGGACTAGCGATCCTAGGGCAGTTCTTC
TRBJ2-5 16 few TRBD1 TRBV7-3 CASSLGTGTFQETQYF TGTGCCAGCAGCCTCGGGACAGGGACCTTCCAAGAGACCCAGTACTTC
TRBJ2-5 11 once NA TRBV30 CAWSVARTQYF TGTGCCTGGAGTGTCGCGAGGACCCAGTACTTC
TRBJ1-6 16 few NA TRBV4-2 CASSQEIWGSSSPLHF TGTGCCAGCAGCCAAGAGATCTGGGGGAGCAGTTCACCCCTCCACTTT
TRBJ2-5 15 NA NA TRBV12-3/TRBV12-4 CASSLAGGRGETQYF TGTGCCAGCAGTTTAGCCGGGGGGCGAGGAGAGACCCAGTACTTC
TRBJ1-3 12 NA NA TRBV11-2 CASSRKGNTIYF TGTGCCAGCAGCCGGAAAGGAAACACCATATATTTT
TRBJ1-6 13 NA NA TRBV6-1 CASNIGAGSPLHF TGTGCCAGCAATATTGGGGCAGGCTCACCCCTCCACTTT